Below are 32 T cell receptor beta chains sequenced from a single sample in a study of esophageal squamous cell carcinoma tumors. After a first PCR with P20EA plus a TCR alpha or TCR beta constant-region primer, a nested PCR used CA2 or CB2. Unbiased adaptor ligation RT-PCR amplified the TCR genes, and a polyT18-containing BSL-18E primer primed reverse transcription. TCRdb used MiXCR to reprocess the 5' RACE reads, holding one entry per CDR3 protein. The repertoire has over a thousand distinct CDR3 sequences, around an eighth of them found once; the top ten carry approximately 19%. The sample comprised tumor tissue. The origin of the receptors is a man aged 50 or older with esophageal squamous cell carcinoma.

V usage is TRBV12-3 or TRBV12-4 and J usage is TRBJ2-3; D not resolved. The germline V and J ends were trimmed by 6 bases and 6 bases, with 10 bases remaining between them. The CDR3 is made up of 12 amino acids. The CDR3 region is CASSFSRDTQYF. CDR3 nucleotide sequence: TGTGCCAGCAGCTTCTCAAGGGATACGCAGTATTTT.

This clonotype is large. The chain is built from TRBV11-2 and TRBJ2-7; D unresolved. The CDR3 totals 14 residues. V lost 5 bases and J lost 5, with 16 bases in between. Germline V CDR1 and CDR2: SGHAT, FQNNGV. The CDR3 loop is CASSPEGPWDEQYF. CDR3 DNA sequence: TGTGCCAGCAGCCCCGAAGGCCCGTGGGACGAGCAGTACTTC.

Sample share makes this clonotype medium-sized (0.01 to 0.1%). The chain is built from TRBV6-2 or TRBV6-3 and TRBJ2-7; D might be TRBD1 or TRBD2, each matching 5 bases. With 6 bases removed from V and 0 bases from J, the gap between germline ends came to 15 bases. This CDR3 region has 15 residues. CDR1 and CDR2 from the germline V gene are MNHEY and SVGEGT. CDR3 sequence (DNA): TGTGCCAGCAGCAGAAGAGGGACCCTCTCCTACGAGCAGTACTTC. This sequence encodes CASSRRGTLSYEQYF.

This clonotype qualifies as large. This chain connects TRBV5-1 to TRBJ2-3; the match to TRBD1 covers 7 bases. The germline V gene encodes CDR1 SGHRS and CDR2 YFSETQ. V was pared by 3 bases and J by 4 bases, with 8 bases of the junction left unmatched. This CDR3 is 15 amino acids long. CDR3 nucleotides: TGCGCCAGCAGCTACTGGACAGGCCCCGCAGATACGCAGTATTTT. Its translation: CASSYWTGPADTQYF. The full variable domain, rest sourced from reference TRBV5-1 and TRBJ2-3, is KAGVTQTPRYLIKTRGQQVTLSCSPISGHRSVSWYQQTPGQGLQFLFEYFSETQRNKGNFPGRFSGRQFSNSRSEMNVSTLELGDSALYLCASSYWTGPADTQYFGPGTRLTVL.

In its sample, this clonotype ranks as medium-sized. The rearrangement links TRBV21-1 to TRBJ2-5; TRBD2, the table's D call, lacks a check against the DNA. TRBV21-1 is labeled a pseudogene. The CDR3 totals 14 residues. CDR3 sequence: CASSRGLARKTQYF. The CDR3 nucleotides are TGTGCCAGCAGCCGGGGACTAGCAAGGAAGACCCAGTACTTC.

This clonotype is termed medium-sized. V and J are TRBV7-3 and TRBJ2-7, with 7 nucleotides matching TRBD1. The CDR3 length is 16 residues. The trim removed 5 bases at V and 4 bases at J, leaving 14 bases unmatched. Germline CDR1 is SGHTA and CDR2 is FQGTGA. CDR3 amino acids: CASSPDSGTAFYEQYF. The CDR3 DNA follows: TGTGCCAGCAGCCCAGACTCCGGGACAGCCTTTTACGAGCAGTACTTC.

This chain uses TRBV7-9 with TRBJ1-6; D uncertain. This CDR3 spans 13 amino acids. Germline V gene lookup returns CDR1 SEHNR and CDR2 FQNEAQ (reference sequence). V was trimmed by 5 bases and J by 0 bases, leaving 2 bases between them. This CDR3 is CASSRSYNSPLHF. CDR3 DNA: TGTGCCAGCAGCCGCTCCTATAATTCACCCCTCCACTTT.

This clonotype is medium-sized within its sample. V is TRBV30 and J is TRBJ2-1; TRBD2 is a possible D gene (5 bases). From germline, CDR1 is GTSNPN and CDR2 SVGIG (reference sequence). CDR3 length: 11 amino acids. V dropped 8 bases and J dropped 4 bases, with 9 bases sitting between them. The CDR3 bases are TGTGCCGGAGCGGTATACAATGAGCAGTTCTTC. It translates to CAGAVYNEQFF.

This clonotype is categorized as large (0.1 to 1%). The chain is built from TRBV14 and TRBJ2-7; D gene ambiguous. Trimming shortened V by 1 base and J by 6 bases, and 7 bases separated the two germline ends. CDR3 length equals 12 residues. CDR1 is SGHDN, CDR2 FVKESK, per germline. The CDR3 nucleotides are TGTGCCAGCAGCCAAGTCGCGGCCGAGCAGTACTTC. Its translation: CASSQVAAEQYF.

Relative to its sample, this clonotype is medium-sized. The chain employs TRBV24-1 and TRBJ2-7; TRBD1 matches 12 bases. The germline V gene encodes CDR1 KGHDR and CDR2 SFDVKD. Germline trimming cut 5 bases from V and 4 bases from J; bases unmatched to any gene: 2. The CDR3 runs 14 residues. The CDR3 loop reads CATSGDRGPYEQYF. The CDR3 DNA sequence: TGTGCCACCAGTGGGGACAGGGGGCCTTACGAGCAGTACTTC.

Judged by abundance, this clonotype is medium-sized (0.01 to 0.1%). The rearrangement joins TRBV7-9 to TRBJ2-3; unclear D gene. The V end lost 5 bases, the J end lost 0 bases, and 15 bases lay between the germline ends. Per the germline V gene, CDR1 is SEHNR and CDR2 is FQNEAQ (reference sequence). The CDR3 sequence is 16 residues long. The DNA for the CDR3 is TGTGCCAGCAGCCCTGGGGTGGCCGCTAGCACAGATACGCAGTATTTT. Residues: CASSPGVAASTDTQYF.

Relative to its sample, this clonotype is medium-sized. This chain links TRBV20-1 with TRBJ2-7; D tentatively reads TRBD1 or TRBD2 (5 bases each). The CDR3 consists of 11 residues. Trimming took 4 bases from V and 4 from J, leaving 8 bases between them. CDR1 and CDR2 from the germline V gene are DFQATT and SNEGSKA (reference sequence). CDR3 protein: CSATWGYEQYF. CDR3 DNA sequence: TGCAGTGCTACCTGGGGGTACGAGCAGTACTTC.

By share of the sample, this clonotype is medium-sized. The gene calls are TRBV27 and TRBJ2-6, with a weak D call TRBD1 (5 bases). Germline CDR1 reads MNHEY; CDR2 reads SMNVEV (reference sequence). V lost 2 bases and J lost 2, with 16 bases in between. The CDR3 spans 18 residues. CDR3 in amino acids: CASSLKGGAGTGANVLTF. CDR3 in DNA: TGTGCCAGCAGTTTAAAGGGTGGGGCAGGTACTGGGGCCAACGTCCTGACTTTC.

By frequency in the sample, this clonotype is medium-sized (0.01 to 0.1%). This chain joins TRBV14 and TRBJ2-6; no reliable D call. Germline loops: CDR1 SGHDN, CDR2 FVKESK. This CDR3 contains 17 residues. Trimming shortened V by 2 bases and J by 4 bases, and 15 bases separated the two germline ends. This CDR3 reads CASSQPRSLQGANVLTF. CDR3 DNA: TGTGCCAGCAGCCAACCCCGGAGTTTGCAAGGGGCCAACGTCCTGACTTTC. Together with reference TRBV14 and TRBJ2-6, the CDR3 gives the full variable domain: EAGVTQFPSHSVIEKGQTVTLRCDPISGHDNLYWYRRVMGKEIKFLLHFVKESKQDESGMPNNRFLAERTGGTYSTLKVQPAELEDSGVYFCASSQPRSLQGANVLTFGAGSRLTVL.

This clonotype is categorized as medium-sized. V gene TRBV4-1 combines with J gene TRBJ2-7; weak D call: TRBD2 (7 bases). The CDR3 is made up of 16 amino acids. The V end lost 3 bases, the J end lost 2 bases, and 17 bases lay between the germline ends. Germline values: CDR1 MGHRA, CDR2 YSYEKL. CDR3 DNA sequence: TGCGCCAGCAGCCAGGACCCCGGGGGGCTCGCCTACGAGCAGTACTTC. Amino acid sequence: CASSQDPGGLAYEQYF.

This clonotype is labeled medium-sized (0.01 to 0.1%). The chain uses TRBV6-6 and TRBJ2-7; either TRBD1 or TRBD2 may supply D (5 bases each). The V end was cut by 6 bases, the J end by 1 base, with 13 bases between. The CDR3 is made up of 14 amino acids. Germline V CDR1 and CDR2: MNHNY, SVGAGI (reference sequence). CDR3 coding DNA: TGTGCCAGCAGACGCCGGGACGGTTCCTACGAGCAGTACTTC. Residues: CASRRRDGSYEQYF.

This clonotype showed up just a few times. This clone may be a read error of a much larger clone one base away. The chain has TRBV2 and TRBJ1-4; TRBD1 aligns across 7 bases. Germline CDR1 SNHLY, CDR2 FYNNEI. This CDR3 contains 14 residues. CDR3 residues: CASRAGTANEKRFF. In DNA form, the CDR3 reads TGTGCCAGCAGAGCCGGGACAGCTAATGAAAAACGGTTTTTT.

This clonotype is labeled medium-sized. The CDR3 region is CASSLVGAYTDTQYF. DNA for the CDR3: TGTGCCAGCAGCTTAGTGGGGGCGTACACAGATACGCAGTATTTT. This rearrangement joins TRBV7-9 to TRBJ2-3; TRBD1 is a possible D gene (6 bases). Trimming removed 1 base at V and 2 bases at J, with 10 bases between. Germline CDR1 SEHNR, CDR2 FQNEAQ (reference sequence). The CDR3 spans 15 residues.

This chain joins TRBV21-1 and TRBJ2-5; TRBD2, the table's D call, was not compared with the DNA. TRBV21-1 corresponds to a pseudogene. The CDR3 loop spans 14 amino acids. CDR3 loop: CANSWGLARKTQYF. The CDR3, as DNA: TGTGCCAACAGCTGGGGACTAGCAAGGAAGACCCAGTACTTC.

The rearrangement joins TRBV5-1 to TRBJ2-7; D might be TRBD1 (6 bases). Trimming pared 3 bases from V and 6 bases from J, leaving 16 bases between. This CDR3 is built from 14 residues. The germline CDR1 and CDR2 sequences are SGHRS and YFSETQ. CDR3 sequence: CASSSWAGQSEQYF. The CDR3 region has the DNA TGCGCCAGCAGCTCTTGGGCCGGACAGTCCGAGCAGTACTTC.

This clonotype counts as medium-sized (0.01 to 0.1%). The rearrangement links TRBV28 to TRBJ2-2; D gene uncertain. Deletions cut 2 bases from V and 6 bases from J, with 4 bases between. Germline lookup yields CDR1 MDHEN and CDR2 SYDVKM. The CDR3 sequence is 12 residues long. CDR3 protein: CASSLNAGELFF. The CDR3 nucleotides read TGTGCCAGCAGTTTAAACGCCGGGGAGCTGTTTTTT.

By share, this clonotype ranks as medium-sized. This rearrangement joins TRBV3-1 to TRBJ2-7, with a possible D match to TRBD1 (5 bases). The CDR3 sequence is 15 residues long. The V end lost 0 bases, the J end lost 5 bases, and 14 bases lay between the germline ends. CDR1 is LGHDT and CDR2 is YNNKEL in the germline V gene (reference sequence). As DNA, the CDR3 is TGTGCCAGCAGCCAAGAAGGGCGGCAGGGAAACGAGCAGTACTTC. Its translation is CASSQEGRQGNEQYF.

This clonotype is termed medium-sized. The chain carries TRBV7-2 and TRBJ2-7, with D maybe TRBD2 (5 bases). V gave up 0 bases and J gave up 0 bases, with 6 bases separating them. The germline V gene encodes CDR1 SGHTA and CDR2 FQGNSA. CDR3 length equals 14 residues. CDR3 region: CASSLAAGSYEQYF. The CDR3 bases are TGTGCCAGCAGCTTAGCCGCGGGCTCCTACGAGCAGTACTTC.

This clonotype is large within its sample. The rearrangement uses TRBV6-1 and TRBJ1-5, with D maybe TRBD1 (6 bases). The V gene's germline CDR1 is MNHNS and CDR2 SASEGT. The CDR3 spans 13 residues. The V end lost 7 bases, the J end lost 1 base, and 8 bases lay between the germline ends. The CDR3, as DNA: TGTGCCAGCAACAGGGAGAGCAATCAGCCCCAGCATTTT. Its translation is CASNRESNQPQHF.

By sample fraction, this clonotype is medium-sized. V and J are TRBV4-1 and TRBJ2-5; D remains unclear. Germline V lookup: CDR1 MGHRA, CDR2 YSYEKL. V was trimmed by 4 bases and J by 7 bases, leaving 13 bases between them. CDR3 length: 13 residues. CDR3 residues: CASSPDPGRTQYF. The CDR3 region has the DNA TGCGCCAGCAGCCCAGACCCGGGCAGGACCCAGTACTTC.

In the case of this clonotype: Being one base from a much bigger clone, this may be a read error. This sequence joins TRBV28 and TRBJ2-6; D ambiguous. This CDR3 has 13 amino acids. Germline V lookup: CDR1 MDHEN, CDR2 SYDVKM. The CDR3 spells CASSLHLTNVRTF. The CDR3, as DNA: TGTGCCAGCAGTTTACACCTTACCAACGTCCGGACTTTC. The variable domain in full, completed from reference TRBV28 and TRBJ2-6, reads DVKVTQSSRYLVKRTGEKVFLECVQDMDHENMFWYRQDPGLGLRLIYFSYDVKMKEKGDIPEGYSVSREKKERFSLILESASTNQTSMYLCASSLHLTNVRTFGAGSRLTVL.

Only a few counts were recorded for this clonotype. The chain links TRBV7-9 to TRBJ2-4; possibly TRBD2 for D (6 bases). Trimming took off 5 bases at V and 7 bases at J, with 9 bases between the two ends. CDR3 length: 12 residues. Germline V gene sequence: CDR1 SEHNR, CDR2 FQNEAQ (reference sequence). The CDR3 nucleotides are TGTGCCAGCAGCCGCGGGACGAACATTCAGTACTTC. It specifies CASSRGTNIQYF.

To note about this clonotype: This clone may be a read error of a much larger clone one base away. The genes are TRBV28 and TRBJ2-2; 11 bases are a match to TRBD2. This CDR3 region has 16 residues. Germline CDR1 is MDHEN and CDR2 is SYDVKM. CDR3 coding DNA: TGTACCAGCAGCTCCCCGGGACTAGCGGTTAGCGGGGAGCTGTTTTTT. Translating gives CTSSSPGLAVSGELFF.

By share, this clonotype ranks as large (0.1 to 1%). The CDR3 reads CASSFGTGAGTEAFF. CDR3 DNA: TGCGCCAGCAGCTTCGGGACAGGGGCTGGCACTGAAGCTTTCTTT. The J gene is TRBJ1-1, the V gene TRBV5-1; 10 bases agree with TRBD1. The CDR3 has 15 amino acids. Germline CDR1 SGHRS, CDR2 YFSETQ. V shed 2 bases and J 4 bases; nucleotides not matched to a gene: 5.

In this sample, this clonotype turned up a few times. This chain connects TRBV24-1 to TRBJ1-5; D is undetermined. The CDR3 length is 14 residues. The V end lost 10 bases, the J end lost 2 bases, and 14 bases lay between the germline ends. Germline CDR1 is KGHDR and CDR2 is SFDVKD. CDR3 residues: CATSGENGNQPQHF. The DNA of the CDR3 is TGTGCCACTTCCGGGGAAAACGGCAATCAGCCCCAGCATTTT.

A note on this clonotype: This may stem from a read error, because a much larger clone lies one nucleotide away. The J gene is TRBJ2-5, the V gene TRBV7-9; D possibly uses TRBD1 or TRBD2 (5 bases each). The CDR3 is 12 residues long. From germline, CDR1 is SEHNR and CDR2 FQNEAQ (reference sequence). CDR3 in DNA: TGTGTCAGCAGCTTAGGGGACGGGACCCAGTACTTC. It specifies CVSSLGDGTQYF.

By share of the sample, this clonotype is large. V usage is TRBV20-1 and J usage is TRBJ2-3, with no clear D. The germline CDR1 and CDR2 sequences are DFQATT and SNEGSKA (reference sequence). V lost 2 bases, J lost 1 base, and 7 bases lay in between. The CDR3 is made up of 13 amino acids. The CDR3, as DNA: TGCAGTGCTAGAAACACCGGCACAGATACGCAGTATTTT. Protein sequence: CSARNTGTDTQYF.